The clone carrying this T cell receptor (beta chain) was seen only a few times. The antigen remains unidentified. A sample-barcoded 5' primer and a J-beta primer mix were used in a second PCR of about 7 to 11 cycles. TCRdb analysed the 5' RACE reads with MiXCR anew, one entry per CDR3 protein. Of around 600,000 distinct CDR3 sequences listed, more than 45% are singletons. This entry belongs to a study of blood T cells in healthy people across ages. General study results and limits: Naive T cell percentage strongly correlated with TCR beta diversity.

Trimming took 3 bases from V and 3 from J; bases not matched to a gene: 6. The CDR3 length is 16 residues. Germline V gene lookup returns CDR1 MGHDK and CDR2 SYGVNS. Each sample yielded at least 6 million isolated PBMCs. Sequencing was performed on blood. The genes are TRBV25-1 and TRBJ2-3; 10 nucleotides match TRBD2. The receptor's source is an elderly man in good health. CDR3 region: CASSDLAGAGTDTQYF. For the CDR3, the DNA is TGTGCCAGCAGTGATCTAGCGGGAGCCGGTACAGATACGCAGTATTTT.